The sample holds a few counts of the clone carrying this T cell receptor (beta chain). The sample belongs to a study of blood T cells in healthy people across ages. V trimming: 4 bases; J trimming: 0 bases; junction bases outside the gene matches: 4. CDR3 size: 15 residues. The germline V gene has CDR1 MDHEN and CDR2 SYDVKM. The second PCR ran about 6 to 12 cycles with a sample-barcoded 5' primer and J-beta primers. TCRdb recomputed calls from the 5' RACE reads with MiXCR, one row per CDR3 protein. The sample lists 700,000 to 950,000 distinct CDR3 sequences; over 45% were seen once. This clonotype was sampled from a man in his thirties or forties in good health. The sequencing sample was made of blood. This chain uses TRBV28 with TRBJ2-7; 9 bases align to TRBD1. This CDR3 reads CASSSGTGLSYEQYF. The DNA of the CDR3 is TGTGCCAGCAGTTCCGGGACAGGGCTCTCCTACGAGCAGTACTTC.